A single sample gave rise to the 21 T cell receptor beta chains below, sequenced in a study of T cell responses to AZD1222 COVID-19 vaccine. Method: immunoSEQ multiplex PCR; TCRdb's copy keeps in-frame clones and lacks some. The sample yields around 150,000 clones, about 90% seen once. Here the sequenced sample was peripheral blood, taken on day 0 of AZD1222 vaccination. The receptors here all came from an adult in good health.

The chain employs TRBV3-1 (or the pseudogene TRBV3-2) and TRBJ2-5; D is perhaps TRBD2 (6 bases). Trimming pared 4 bases from V and 2 bases from J, leaving 11 bases between. The germline gives CDR1 LGHDT, CDR2 YNNKEL (reference sequence). This CDR3 contains 14 residues. The CDR3 DNA reads as TGTGCCAGCAGCCCGGGACTGACTCAAGAGACCCAGTACTTC. This sequence encodes CASSPGLTQETQYF.

The CDR3 DNA sequence: TGTGCCAGCAGCCACCGTAACTATGGCTACACCTTC. Translation gives CASSHRNYGYTF. The V gene is TRBV3-1 (or the pseudogene TRBV3-2), the J gene TRBJ1-2, with D hard to call. Trimming pared 3 bases from V and 1 base from J, leaving 3 bases between. This CDR3 has 12 amino acids. Germline-derived CDR1 and CDR2 are LGHDT and YNNKEL (reference sequence).

The rearrangement links TRBV6-1 to TRBJ2-2; 12 bases fit TRBD2. The CDR3 is 18 amino acids. V lost 4 bases to trimming and J lost 1 base; unmatched junction nucleotides: 7. CDR1 and CDR2 (germline): MNHNS, SASEGT. DNA of the CDR3: TGTGCCAGCAGTGCGAGGCTAGCGGGAGGGCTGAACACCGGGGAGCTGTTTTTT. This translates into CASSARLAGGLNTGELFF.

For the CDR3, the DNA is TGTGCCAGTCAGAGGACTCCCCAGGGGGGTGAGCAGTTCTTC. It yields the protein CASQRTPQGGEQFF. The genes are TRBV19 and TRBJ2-1; tentative D call: TRBD1 (7 bases). Trimming removed 8 bases at V and 9 bases at J, with 20 bases between. The germline V gene has CDR1 LNHDA and CDR2 SQIVND (reference sequence). The CDR3 loop spans 14 amino acids.

This sequence joins TRBV5-5 and TRBJ1-5, with a tentative D call TRBD1 (5 bases). The germline V gene has CDR1 SGHKS and CDR2 YYEKEE (reference sequence). The CDR3 is made up of 14 amino acids. Trimming removed 5 bases from V and 7 bases from J, with 16 bases in between. The CDR3: CASSSEGQKQPQHF. The CDR3 nucleotides are TGTGCCAGCAGTTCTGAGGGGCAGAAACAGCCCCAGCATTTT.

The chain has TRBV6-1 and TRBJ1-6; no clear D gene. Trimming removed 1 base from V and 9 bases from J, with 7 bases in between. Germline V lookup: CDR1 MNHNS, CDR2 SASEGT. This CDR3 is 13 amino acids long. The DNA of the CDR3 is TGTGCCAGCAGTGAAGGGCGGGTTTCACCCCTCCACTTT. It codes for CASSEGRVSPLHF.

V and J are TRBV7-9 and TRBJ1-1, with D tentatively TRBD1 (6 bases). CDR1 is SEHNR and CDR2 is FQNEAQ in the germline V gene (reference sequence). CDR3 length: 15 residues. Trimming pared 3 bases from V and 0 bases from J, leaving 11 bases between. CDR3 sequence (DNA): TGTGCCAGCAGCTTCCTGGGGGGGCTGAACACTGAAGCTTTCTTT. Protein product: CASSFLGGLNTEAFF. The full variable domain, in which reference TRBV7-9 and TRBJ1-1 provide the parts outside the CDR3, is DTGVSQNPRHKITKRGQNVTFRCDPISEHNRLYWYRQTLGQGPEFLTYFQNEAQLEKSRLLSDRFSAERPKGSFSTLEIQRTEQGDSAMYLCASSFLGGLNTEAFFGQGTRLTVV.

The gene calls are TRBV19 and TRBJ2-1; TRBD1 might be the D (6 bases). Trimming removed 5 bases at V and 10 bases at J, with 21 bases between. CDR1 and CDR2 from the germline V gene are LNHDA and SQIVND (reference sequence). This CDR3 comprises 15 residues. The CDR3 sequence is CASSGLDSREFEQFF. CDR3 nucleotide sequence: TGTGCCAGTAGTGGCCTGGACAGTCGCGAATTCGAGCAGTTCTTC.

V and J are TRBV27 and TRBJ1-1; D is uncertain. Germline CDR1 reads MNHEY; CDR2 reads SMNVEV (reference sequence). The V and J ends lost 0 bases and 0 bases respectively, with 2 bases between them. The CDR3 has 13 amino acids. The DNA of the CDR3 is TGTGCCAGCAGTTTATCAGTGAACACTGAAGCTTTCTTT. This translates into CASSLSVNTEAFF.

This chain links TRBV19 with TRBJ2-7; D is possibly TRBD1 (6 bases). The CDR3 runs to 13 residues. V dropped 4 bases and J dropped 3 bases, with 10 bases sitting between them. Germline-derived CDR1 and CDR2 are LNHDA and SQIVND (reference sequence). The CDR3 protein is CASSKLDSYEQYF. CDR3 nucleotide sequence: TGTGCCAGTAGTAAACTGGACAGCTACGAGCAGTACTTC.

To note about this clone: The same CDR3 also results from other DNA sequences found in this sample. The V gene is TRBV5-1, the J gene TRBJ1-2; TRBD1 might be the D (5 bases). V gave up 2 bases and J gave up 1 base, with 6 bases separating them. This CDR3 has 13 residues. Germline assignment: CDR1 SGHRS and CDR2 YFSETQ. Written as DNA, the CDR3 is TGCGCCAGCAGCTTTGACAGTAACTATGGCTACACCTTC. Translated: CASSFDSNYGYTF.

The chain links TRBV2 to TRBJ1-3, with no clear D. V dropped 10 bases and J dropped 1 base, with 14 bases sitting between them. Germline V gene lookup returns CDR1 SNHLY and CDR2 FYNNEI. This CDR3 contains 14 residues. CDR3: CAIYGGDSGNTIYF. The DNA for the CDR3 is TGTGCCATCTATGGAGGTGATTCTGGAAACACCATATATTTT.

Concerning this clone itself: Other nucleotide sequences from this sample produce the same CDR3. The V and J genes are TRBV19 and TRBJ1-5, with D unclear. CDR3 length equals 13 residues. Germline assignment: CDR1 LNHDA and CDR2 SQIVND (reference sequence). Trimming removed 2 bases from V and 4 bases from J, with 6 bases in between. The CDR3, as DNA: TGTGCCAGTAGTATATCCTCTAATCAGCCCCAGCATTTT. Residues: CASSISSNQPQHF.

This chain uses TRBV19 with TRBJ1-1, with no clear D. V was clipped by 7 bases and J by 1 base, with 10 bases between them. Per germline, CDR1 LNHDA and CDR2 SQIVND (reference sequence). The CDR3 has 13 residues. The CDR3 sequence: CASTPPRNTEAFF. CDR3 coding DNA: TGTGCCAGTACCCCTCCCAGGAACACTGAAGCTTTCTTT.

The V gene is TRBV6-2 or TRBV6-3, the J gene TRBJ2-5; weak D call: TRBD2 (5 bases). Per germline, CDR1 MNHEY and CDR2 SVGEGT. Between the trimmed V and J ends, which lost 2 bases and 0 bases, there was a span of 13 bases. The CDR3 has 16 amino acids. CDR3 sequence reads: CASSYSGRTDQETQYF. CDR3 nucleotide sequence: TGTGCCAGCAGTTACAGTGGTCGGACTGACCAAGAGACCCAGTACTTC.

The V call is TRBV5-6, the J call TRBJ1-3; weak D call: TRBD1 (5 bases). Germline V gives CDR1 SGHDT, CDR2 YYEEEE. Deletions cut 4 bases from V and 0 bases from J, with 11 bases between. CDR3 length: 15 residues. CDR3 sequence (DNA): TGTGCCAGCAGCCTAGGGGTCCGCTCTGGAAACACCATATATTTT. It codes for CASSLGVRSGNTIYF. Full variable domain (outside the CDR3, taken from reference TRBV5-6 and TRBJ1-3): DAGVTQSPTHLIKTRGQQVTLRCSPKSGHDTVSWYQQALGQGPQFIFQYYEEEERQRGNFPDRFSGHQFPNYSSELNVNALLLGDSALYLCASSLGVRSGNTIYFGEGSWLTVV.

CDR3 amino acids: CASSQESGSNQPQHF. The CDR3 bases are TGCGCCAGCAGCCAAGAAAGCGGTAGCAATCAGCCCCAGCATTTT. This chain uses TRBV4-3 with TRBJ1-5; no clear D gene. V lost 0 bases to trimming and J lost 0 bases, with 6 bases between them. CDR3 size: 15 residues. Germline V gene data show CDR1 as LGHNA and CDR2 as YSLEER.

The V call is TRBV6-5, the J call TRBJ2-1; D might be TRBD1 or TRBD2, each matching 6 bases. Germline V gene data show CDR1 as MNHEY and CDR2 as SVGAGI. V was clipped by 4 bases and J by 8 bases, with 12 bases between them. CDR3 length: 13 residues. The CDR3 here is CASSFRGGYEQFF. CDR3 nucleotide sequence: TGTGCCAGCAGTTTCCGAGGGGGGTATGAGCAGTTCTTC.

This clone appeared once. The rearrangement uses TRBV30 and TRBJ1-1, with D possibly TRBD1 on 5 matching bases. Trimming stripped 1 base from V and 10 bases from J, with 13 bases between. Germline V gene data show CDR1 as GTSNPN and CDR2 as SVGIG (reference sequence). The CDR3 is made up of 12 amino acids. The CDR3 is CAWSAAQAPAFF. CDR3 in DNA: TGTGCCTGGAGTGCTGCACAGGCGCCAGCTTTCTTT.

As to this clone: Other DNA variants within this sample encode the same CDR3. This rearrangement joins TRBV5-1 to TRBJ1-1; possibly TRBD1 for D (5 bases). V gave up 1 base and J gave up 1 base, with 8 bases separating them. The germline CDR1 and CDR2 sequences are SGHRS and YFSETQ. The CDR3 length is 14 residues. The CDR3, as DNA: TGCGCCAGCAGCTTGACGGGGACGAACACTGAAGCTTTCTTT. Translated: CASSLTGTNTEAFF.

CDR3 sequence: CASSEVRVGNTIYF. The CDR3 DNA follows: TGTGCCAGCAGTGAAGTGAGGGTTGGAAACACCATATATTTT. The V call is TRBV6-1, the J call TRBJ1-3; D is uncertain. CDR3 length: 14 amino acids. Trimming cost V 1 base and J 3 bases, with 7 bases left between them. Germline V gene data show CDR1 as MNHNS and CDR2 as SASEGT.